This T cell receptor beta chain originates from a study of human T cells and chemical hapten exposure. Whole-study context: It was small differences in pooled library volume that mainly caused per-sample TCR yields to vary.

Time point meaning: pre-sensitization, week 0. Treatment specified: therapeutic diphenylcyclopropenone sensitization with weekly scalp DPC. This clonotype was picked up many times. Using its own MiXCR run on the RACE reads, TCRdb lists one record per CDR3 protein. The profile shows tens of thousands of distinct CDR3 sequences, approximately 7% of them singletons. V lost 2 bases to trimming and J lost 8 bases, with 15 bases between them. CDR3 length equals 14 residues. Germline CDR1 MNHEY, CDR2 SVGAGI. The input for sequencing was whole blood, taken in connection with sensitization to the hapten diphenylcyclopropenone (DPC). The chain has TRBV6-5 and TRBJ1-2; D gene ambiguous. The clonotype was recovered from a young woman with alopecia areata. Some clones in this sample may be carry-over from other donors' samples. The CDR3: CASSYRTVGYGYTF. In DNA form, the CDR3 reads TGTGCCAGCAGTTACCGAACCGTGGGGTACGGCTACACCTTC.